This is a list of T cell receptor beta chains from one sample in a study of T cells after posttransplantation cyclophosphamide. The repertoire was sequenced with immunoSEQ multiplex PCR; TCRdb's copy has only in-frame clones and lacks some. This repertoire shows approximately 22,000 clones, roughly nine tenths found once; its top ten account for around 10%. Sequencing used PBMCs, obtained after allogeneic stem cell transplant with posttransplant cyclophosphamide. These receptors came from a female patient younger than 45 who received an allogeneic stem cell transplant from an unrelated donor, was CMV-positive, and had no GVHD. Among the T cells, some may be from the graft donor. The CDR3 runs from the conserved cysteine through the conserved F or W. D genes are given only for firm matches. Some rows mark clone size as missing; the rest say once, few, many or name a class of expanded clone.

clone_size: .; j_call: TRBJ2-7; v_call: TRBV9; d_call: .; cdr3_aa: CASSVATRGEQYF; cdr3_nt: TGTGCCAGCAGCGTAGCTACTCGGGGAGAGCAGTACTTC
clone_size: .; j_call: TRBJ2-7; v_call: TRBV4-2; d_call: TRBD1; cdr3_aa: CASSQDLGQGAYEQYF; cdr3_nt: TGTGCCAGCAGCCAAGATTTGGGACAGGGGGCCTACGAGCAGTACTTC
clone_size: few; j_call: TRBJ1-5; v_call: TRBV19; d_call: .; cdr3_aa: CASSLTVAFYSNQPQHF; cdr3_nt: TGTGCCAGTAGTTTGACTGTAGCCTTCTATAGCAATCAGCCCCAGCATTTT
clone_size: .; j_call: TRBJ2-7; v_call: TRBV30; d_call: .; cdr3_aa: CAWSVYGGEQYF; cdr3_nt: TGTGCCTGGAGTGTATACGGGGGCGAGCAGTACTTC
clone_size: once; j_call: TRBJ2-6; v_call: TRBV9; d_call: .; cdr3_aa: CASSEGPWGGRGANVLTF; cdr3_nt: TGTGCCAGCAGCGAGGGTCCTTGGGGGGGGCGAGGGGCCAACGTCCTGACTTTC
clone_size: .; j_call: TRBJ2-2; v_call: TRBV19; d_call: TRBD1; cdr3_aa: CASSVTGTGVTGELFF; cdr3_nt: TGTGCCAGTAGTGTGACCGGGACAGGAGTCACCGGGGAGCTGTTTTTT
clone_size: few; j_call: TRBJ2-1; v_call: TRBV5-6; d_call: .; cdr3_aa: CASSGAGANNEQFF; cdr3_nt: TGTGCCAGCAGTGGGGCAGGGGCGAACAATGAGCAGTTCTTC
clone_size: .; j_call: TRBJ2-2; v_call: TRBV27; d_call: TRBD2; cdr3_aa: CASSLLRGTTYTGELFF; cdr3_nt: TGTGCCAGCAGTCTTTTACGCGGGACTACATACACCGGGGAGCTGTTTTTT
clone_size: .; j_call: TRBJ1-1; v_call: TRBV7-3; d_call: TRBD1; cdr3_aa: CASSSLGGITEAFF; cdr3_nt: TGTGCCAGCAGCTCACTAGGGGGCATCACTGAAGCTTTCTTT
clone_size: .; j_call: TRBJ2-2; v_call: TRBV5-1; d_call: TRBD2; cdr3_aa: CASSSGLGGVSGELFF; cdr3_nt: TGCGCCAGCAGCTCGGGACTAGGAGGGGTTAGCGGGGAGCTGTTTTTT
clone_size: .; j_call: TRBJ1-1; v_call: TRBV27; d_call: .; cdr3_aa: CASSPPRWAPNTEAFF; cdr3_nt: TGTGCCAGCAGCCCCCCCAGGTGGGCCCCGAACACTGAAGCTTTCTTT
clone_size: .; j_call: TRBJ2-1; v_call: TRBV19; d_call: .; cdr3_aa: CASSMSGLSSYNEQFF; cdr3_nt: TGTGCCAGTAGTATGAGCGGCTTAAGCTCCTACAATGAGCAGTTCTTC
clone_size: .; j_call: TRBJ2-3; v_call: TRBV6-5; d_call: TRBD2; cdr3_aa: CASSYVAGEADTQYF; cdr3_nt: TGTGCCAGCAGTTACGTAGCGGGGGAGGCAGATACGCAGTATTTT
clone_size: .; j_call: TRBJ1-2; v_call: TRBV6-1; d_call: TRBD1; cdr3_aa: CASSPSGQGSGGYTF; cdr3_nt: TGTGCCAGCAGTCCCTCCGGACAGGGGAGTGGCGGCTACACCTTC
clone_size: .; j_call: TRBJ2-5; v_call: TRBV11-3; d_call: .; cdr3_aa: CASSRGRGSETQYF; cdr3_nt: TGTGCCAGCAGCCGAGGGCGGGGATCAGAGACCCAGTACTTC
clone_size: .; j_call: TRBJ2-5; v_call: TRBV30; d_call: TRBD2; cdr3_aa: CAWSVLLTSGGRETQYF; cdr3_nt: TGTGCCTGGAGTGTACTCTTGACTAGCGGGGGGCGAGAGACCCAGTACTTC
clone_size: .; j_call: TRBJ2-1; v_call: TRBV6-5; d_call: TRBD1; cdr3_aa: CASSGNRGLNEQFF; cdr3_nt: TGTGCCAGCAGTGGGAACAGGGGTCTCAATGAGCAGTTCTTC
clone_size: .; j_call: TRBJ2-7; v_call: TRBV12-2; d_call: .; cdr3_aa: CASRLNNWRTYEQYF; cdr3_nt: TGTGCAAGTCGCTTAAACAACTGGCGGACCTACGAGCAGTACTTC
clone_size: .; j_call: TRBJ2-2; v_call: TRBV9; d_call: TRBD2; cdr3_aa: CASSVRLAGRTGELFF; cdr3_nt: TGTGCCAGCAGCGTAAGGCTAGCGGGACGCACCGGGGAGCTGTTTTTT
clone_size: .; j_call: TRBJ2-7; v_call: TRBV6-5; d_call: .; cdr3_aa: CASGLQANEQYF; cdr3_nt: TGTGCCAGCGGCCTCCAGGCTAACGAGCAGTACTTC
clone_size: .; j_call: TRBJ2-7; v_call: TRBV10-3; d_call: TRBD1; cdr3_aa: CAISAQGSSYEQYF; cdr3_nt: TGTGCCATCAGTGCACAGGGGAGCTCCTACGAGCAGTACTTC
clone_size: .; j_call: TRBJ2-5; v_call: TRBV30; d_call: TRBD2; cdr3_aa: CAWSPVQGLAGGRQETQYF; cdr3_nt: TGTGCCTGGAGCCCCGTCCAAGGACTAGCGGGGGGGCGGCAAGAGACCCAGTACTTC
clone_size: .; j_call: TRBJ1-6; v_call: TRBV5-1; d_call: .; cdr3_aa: CASSLGRTHNSPLHF; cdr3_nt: TGCGCCAGCAGCTTAGGGCGGACTCACAATTCACCCCTCCACTTT
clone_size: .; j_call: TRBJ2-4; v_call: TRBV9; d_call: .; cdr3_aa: CASGGYESKNIQYF; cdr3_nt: TGTGCCAGCGGGGGGTATGAAAGCAAAAACATTCAGTACTTC
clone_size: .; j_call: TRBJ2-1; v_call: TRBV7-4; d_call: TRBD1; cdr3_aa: CASSPGQGRYNEQFF; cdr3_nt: TGTGCCAGCAGCCCCGGACAGGGCCGCTACAATGAGCAGTTCTTC
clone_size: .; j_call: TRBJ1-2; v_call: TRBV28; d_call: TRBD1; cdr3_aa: CASSPGTVYYGYTF; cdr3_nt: TGTGCCAGCAGTCCCGGGACAGTGTACTATGGCTACACCTTC
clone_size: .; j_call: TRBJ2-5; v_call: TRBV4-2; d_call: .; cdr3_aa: CASSQRAGQETQYF; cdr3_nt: TGTGCCAGCAGCCAGAGGGCAGGCCAAGAGACCCAGTACTTC
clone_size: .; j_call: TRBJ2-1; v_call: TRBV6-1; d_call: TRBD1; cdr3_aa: CASSEAGTGNEQFF; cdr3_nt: TGTGCCAGCAGTGAAGCGGGGACAGGAAATGAGCAGTTCTTC
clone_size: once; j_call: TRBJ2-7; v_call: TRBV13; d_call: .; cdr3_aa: CASSSDRGNEQYF; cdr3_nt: TGTGCCAGCAGCTCCGACCGGGGGAACGAGCAGTACTTC
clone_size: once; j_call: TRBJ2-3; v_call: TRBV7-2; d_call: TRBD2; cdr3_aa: CASSDRWSGGPDTQYF; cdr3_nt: TGTGCCAGCAGCGATCGTTGGAGCGGGGGGCCAGATACGCAGTATTTT
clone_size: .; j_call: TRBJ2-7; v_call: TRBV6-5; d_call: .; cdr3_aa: CASSLQTSSYEQYF; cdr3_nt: TGTGCCAGCAGCCTCCAGACTAGCTCCTACGAGCAGTACTTC
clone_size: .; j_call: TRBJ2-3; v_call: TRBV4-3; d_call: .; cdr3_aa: CASSQDQGYSTDTQYF; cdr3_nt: TGCGCCAGCAGCCAAGACCAGGGGTATAGCACAGATACGCAGTATTTT